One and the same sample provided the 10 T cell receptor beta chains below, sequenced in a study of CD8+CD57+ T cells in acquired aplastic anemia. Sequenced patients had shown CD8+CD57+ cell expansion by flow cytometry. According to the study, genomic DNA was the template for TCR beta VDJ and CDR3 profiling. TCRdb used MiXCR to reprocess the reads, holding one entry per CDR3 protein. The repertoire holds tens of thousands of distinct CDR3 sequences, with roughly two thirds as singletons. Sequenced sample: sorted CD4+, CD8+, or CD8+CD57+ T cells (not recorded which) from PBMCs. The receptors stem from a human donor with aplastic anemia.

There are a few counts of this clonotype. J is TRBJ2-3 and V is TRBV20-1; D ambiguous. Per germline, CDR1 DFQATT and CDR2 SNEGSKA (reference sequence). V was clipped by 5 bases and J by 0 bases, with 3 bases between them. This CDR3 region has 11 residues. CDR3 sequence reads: CSAPSTDTQYF. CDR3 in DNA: TGCAGTGCTCCCAGCACAGATACGCAGTATTTT.

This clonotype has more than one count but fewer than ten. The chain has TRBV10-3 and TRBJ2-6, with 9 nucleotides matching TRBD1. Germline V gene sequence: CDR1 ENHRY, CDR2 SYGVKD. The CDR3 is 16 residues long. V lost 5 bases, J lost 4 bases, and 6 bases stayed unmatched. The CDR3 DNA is TGTGCCATCAGTAAACAGGGGGCGGAAGGGGCCAACGTCCTGACTTTC. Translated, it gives CAISKQGAEGANVLTF.

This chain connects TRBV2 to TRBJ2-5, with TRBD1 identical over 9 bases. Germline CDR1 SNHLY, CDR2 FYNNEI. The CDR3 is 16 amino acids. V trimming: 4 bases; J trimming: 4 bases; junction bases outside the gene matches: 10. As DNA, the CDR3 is TGTGCCAGCAGTGTTTTACAGGGGGCGAGAGGAGAGACCCAGTACTTC. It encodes CASSVLQGARGETQYF.

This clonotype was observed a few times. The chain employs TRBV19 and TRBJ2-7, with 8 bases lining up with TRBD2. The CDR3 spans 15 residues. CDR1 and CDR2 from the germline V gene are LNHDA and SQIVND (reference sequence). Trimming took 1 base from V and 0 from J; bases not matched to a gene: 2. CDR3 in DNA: TGTGCCAGTAGTATAGTCACTAGCGGCTCCTACGAGCAGTACTTC. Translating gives CASSIVTSGSYEQYF.

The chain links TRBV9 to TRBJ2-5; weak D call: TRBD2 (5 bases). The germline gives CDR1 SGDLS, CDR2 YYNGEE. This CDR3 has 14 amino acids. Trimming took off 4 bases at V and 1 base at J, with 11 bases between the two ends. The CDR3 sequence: CASSLWTVQETQYF. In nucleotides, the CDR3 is TGTGCCAGCAGCCTGTGGACTGTCCAAGAGACCCAGTACTTC.

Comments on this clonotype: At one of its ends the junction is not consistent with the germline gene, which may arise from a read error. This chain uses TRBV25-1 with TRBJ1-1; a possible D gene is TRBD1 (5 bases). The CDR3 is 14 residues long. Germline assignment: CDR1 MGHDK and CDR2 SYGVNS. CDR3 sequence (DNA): TGCGCCAGCAGTGACGACAGATTCTACACTGAAGCTTTCTTT. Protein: CASSDDRFYTEAFF. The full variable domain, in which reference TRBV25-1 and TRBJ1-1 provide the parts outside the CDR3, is EADIYQTPRYLVIGTGKKITLECSQTMGHDKMYWYQQDPGMELHLIHYSYGVNSTEKGDLSSESTVSRIRTEHFPLTLESARPSHTSQYLCASSDDRFYTEAFFGQGTRLTVV.

As DNA, the CDR3 is TGTGCCAGCAGCTTCCCAGACACCGGGACAGGGGTTGGAGAGACCCAGTACTTC. This encodes CASSFPDTGTGVGETQYF. The V call is TRBV11-1, the J call TRBJ2-5; 10 bases are a match to TRBD1. V trimming: 3 bases; J trimming: 4 bases; junction bases outside the gene matches: 14. Germline V gene lookup returns CDR1 SGHAT and CDR2 FQDESV (reference sequence). This CDR3 has 18 residues. Based on the CDR3 plus reference TRBV11-1 and TRBJ2-5, the full variable domain is EAEVAQSPRYKITEKSQAVAFWCDPISGHATLYWYRQILGQGPELLVQFQDESVVDDSQLPKDRFSAERLKGVDSTLKIQPAELGDSAMYLCASSFPDTGTGVGETQYFGPGTRLLVL.

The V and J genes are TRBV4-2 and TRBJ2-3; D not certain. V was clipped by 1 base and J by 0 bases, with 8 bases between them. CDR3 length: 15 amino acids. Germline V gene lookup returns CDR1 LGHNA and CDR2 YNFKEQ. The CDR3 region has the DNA TGTGCCAGCAGCCAAGGCCAGCTGAGCACAGATACGCAGTATTTT. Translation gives CASSQGQLSTDTQYF.

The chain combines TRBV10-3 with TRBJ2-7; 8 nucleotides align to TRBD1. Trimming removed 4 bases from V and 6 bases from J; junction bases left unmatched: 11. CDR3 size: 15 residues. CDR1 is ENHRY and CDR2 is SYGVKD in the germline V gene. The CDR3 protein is CAISASDRGEGEQYF. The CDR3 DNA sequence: TGTGCCATCAGTGCCTCCGACAGGGGAGAAGGCGAGCAGTACTTC.

CDR3 amino acids: CASSEPSAPDTQYF. Here the CDR3 DNA reads TGTGCCAGCAGTGAACCGTCAGCGCCAGATACGCAGTATTTT. J is TRBJ2-3 and V is TRBV2; D not certain. Looked up from germline, CDR1 is SNHLY and CDR2 is FYNNEI. This CDR3 comprises 14 residues. Trimming pared 2 bases from V and 4 bases from J, leaving 10 bases between. Using reference TRBV2 and TRBJ2-3 for the parts outside the CDR3, the full variable domain is EPEVTQTPSHQVTQMGQEVILRCVPISNHLYFYWYRQILGQKVEFLVSFYNNEISEKSEIFDDQFSVERPDGSNFTLKIRSTKLEDSAMYFCASSEPSAPDTQYFGPGTRLTVL.